The rows below give T cell receptor beta chains drawn from one sample of a study of human T cells and chemical hapten exposure. TCRdb called the RACE reads again in MiXCR, with one record for every CDR3 protein. The sample lists some 360,000 distinct CDR3 sequences; roughly 5% were seen once. This specimen consisted of whole blood, obtained in connection with sensitization to the hapten diphenylcyclopropenone (DPC). Every receptor here comes from a woman in her 50s with alopecia areata. Some clones in this sample may be carry-over from other donors' samples. CDR3s leave out the opening cysteine and the closing phenylalanine or tryptophan. Each record gives: V gene, J gene, CDR3 protein.

V: TRBV12-3/TRBV12-4
J: TRBJ2-7
CDR3: ASSRSGTASYEQY

V: TRBV5-1
J: TRBJ2-5
CDR3: ASSSDPGSGETQY

V: TRBV12-3/TRBV12-4
J: TRBJ2-6
CDR3: ASRPPTGSGANVLT

V: TRBV28
J: TRBJ2-5
CDR3: ASSSRREGPQETQY

V: TRBV29-1
J: TRBJ2-3
CDR3: SVSDPGRGTDTQY

V: TRBV9
J: TRBJ2-4
CDR3: ASSVAPDIAKNIQY

V: TRBV29-1
J: TRBJ2-7
CDR3: SVGGQGYEQY

V: TRBV2
J: TRBJ1-2
CDR3: ASNPPQDRGDYGYT

V: TRBV6-6
J: TRBJ1-5
CDR3: ASSLDRLASQPQH

V: TRBV7-9
J: TRBJ2-7
CDR3: ASSSIRTGPREQY

V: TRBV28
J: TRBJ1-4
CDR3: ASSPLYQDVDSSNEKLF

V: TRBV12-3/TRBV12-4
J: TRBJ2-5
CDR3: ASRSSGSGQETQY

V: TRBV5-6
J: TRBJ1-6
CDR3: ASSSTGGVSYNSPLH

V: TRBV7-8
J: TRBJ2-1
CDR3: ASSLGLGLSYNEQF

V: TRBV7-2
J: TRBJ1-6
CDR3: ASSRSGQGYSPLH

V: TRBV6-2/TRBV6-3
J: TRBJ2-1
CDR3: ASSLTSGRKNEQF

V: TRBV20-1
J: TRBJ2-3
CDR3: SASGTQSTDTQY

V: TRBV24-1
J: TRBJ2-1
CDR3: ATSDGTPFGREQF

V: TRBV5-4
J: TRBJ2-6
CDR3: ASSLRTGGSGANVLT

V: TRBV12-3/TRBV12-4
J: TRBJ2-1
CDR3: ASSLAGGPGEQF

V: TRBV6-4
J: TRBJ2-6
CDR3: ASAPAAGANVLT

V: TRBV6-6
J: TRBJ2-2
CDR3: ASTLYEGLRTGELF

V: TRBV27
J: TRBJ2-3
CDR3: ASSLWSPGRTDTQY

V: TRBV6-1
J: TRBJ1-5
CDR3: ASSVSSNQPQH

V: TRBV14
J: TRBJ2-3
CDR3: ASSLLRTTRTDTQY

V: TRBV27
J: TRBJ2-7
CDR3: ASSAPGQGYEQY

V: TRBV6-2/TRBV6-3
J: TRBJ1-4
CDR3: ASKMDGTTNEKLF

V: TRBV6-1
J: TRBJ2-1
CDR3: ASSQRRQKGDEQF

V: TRBV10-3
J: TRBJ1-5
CDR3: AISGANQPQH

V: TRBV27
J: TRBJ2-1
CDR3: ASKGDLSIAGEQF

V: TRBV20-1
J: TRBJ2-7
CDR3: SARDPFGQGAYEQY

V: TRBV19
J: TRBJ2-1
CDR3: ASSITGGPNEQF

V: TRBV2
J: TRBJ1-5
CDR3: ASSGMTGGGQPQH

V: TRBV7-8
J: TRBJ1-3
CDR3: ASCRGLSGNTIY

V: TRBV7-2
J: TRBJ1-6
CDR3: ASSPRGGNNSPLH

V: TRBV9
J: TRBJ2-5
CDR3: ASSADYSGRGTQY

V: TRBV6-2/TRBV6-3
J: TRBJ2-3
CDR3: ASSYQLAKDTQY

V: TRBV7-9
J: TRBJ2-7
CDR3: ASSAGTSFPPIREQY

V: TRBV19
J: TRBJ2-3
CDR3: ASSISAGAGTDTQY

V: TRBV2
J: TRBJ1-1
CDR3: ASRKSGTGSLTEAF

V: TRBV5-1
J: TRBJ2-5
CDR3: ASSETSAFQETQY

V: TRBV7-6
J: TRBJ1-6
CDR3: ASSFSRGSPLH

V: TRBV28
J: TRBJ2-3
CDR3: ASSPPIRDVTDTQY

V: TRBV11-2
J: TRBJ1-6
CDR3: ASSPRGANNSPLH

V: TRBV5-4
J: TRBJ2-7
CDR3: ASSFPLAQEQY

V: TRBV5-6
J: TRBJ2-3
CDR3: ASSRDITSTDTQY

V: TRBV5-1
J: TRBJ2-1
CDR3: ASSLADRILYDEQF

V: TRBV10-3
J: TRBJ2-3
CDR3: AITEGRIGDTQY

V: TRBV5-4
J: TRBJ1-4
CDR3: ASSTDSGQGEKLF

V: TRBV12-3/TRBV12-4
J: TRBJ2-1
CDR3: ASSPSLAGQF

V: TRBV12-3/TRBV12-4
J: TRBJ1-1
CDR3: ASSLTQNTEAF

V: TRBV6-9
J: TRBJ2-7
CDR3: ASSYSLRGSRGLY

V: TRBV18
J: TRBJ2-7
CDR3: ASSPGQGISYEQY

V: TRBV7-2
J: TRBJ2-1
CDR3: ASSLGAAYNEQF

V: TRBV10-3
J: TRBJ2-7
CDR3: AISESGPRYEQY

V: TRBV20-1
J: TRBJ1-6
CDR3: SALDYGTRNSPLH

V: TRBV5-1
J: TRBJ2-1
CDR3: ASSSEGGDNNEQF